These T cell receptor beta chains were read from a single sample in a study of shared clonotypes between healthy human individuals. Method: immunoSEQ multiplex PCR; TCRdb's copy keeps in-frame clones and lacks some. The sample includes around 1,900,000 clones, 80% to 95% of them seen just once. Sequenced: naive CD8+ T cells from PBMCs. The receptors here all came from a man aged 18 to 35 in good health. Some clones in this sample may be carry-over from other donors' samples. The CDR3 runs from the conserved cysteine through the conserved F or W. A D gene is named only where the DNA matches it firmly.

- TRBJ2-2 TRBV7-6 TGTGCCAGCAGCTTAGGGGGGAGAGGGGCCGGGGAGCTGTTTTTT CASSLGGRGAGELFF
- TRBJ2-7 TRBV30 TGTGCCTGGAGGGGCGTCGGACGAAGCTCCTACGAGCAGTACTTC CAWRGVGRSSYEQYF
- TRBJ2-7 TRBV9 TGTGCCAGCAGCGTAGGTCAGGGGTCTGCCTACGAGCAGTACTTC CASSVGQGSAYEQYF
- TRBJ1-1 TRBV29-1 TGCAGCGTGGGCAGGGGCGAGAACACTGAAGCTTTCTTT CSVGRGENTEAFF
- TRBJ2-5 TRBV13 TGTGCCAGCAACCTCCGGGGGCGCCAAGAGACCCAGTACTTC CASNLRGRQETQYF
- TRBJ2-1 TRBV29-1 TGCAGCGTTGATCTTGTTCCTGAGCAGTTCTTC CSVDLVPEQFF
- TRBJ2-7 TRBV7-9 TGTGCCAGCAGTAAGCCCCCCGCGGGCGCGAATCCCTACGAGCAGTACTTC CASSKPPAGANPYEQYF
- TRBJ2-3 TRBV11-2 TGTGCCAGCAGCCCCCGGACAGTTACAGATACGCAGTATTTT CASSPRTVTDTQYF
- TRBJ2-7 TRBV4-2 TGTGCCAGCAGCCAAGAGGGGGCCTACGAGCAGTACTTC CASSQEGAYEQYF
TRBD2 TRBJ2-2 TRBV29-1 TGCAGCGTAGGGACTAGCGGGACGCCCGGGGAGCTGTTTTTT CSVGTSGTPGELFF
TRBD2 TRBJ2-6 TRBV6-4 TGTGCCAGCCACGGGCTAGCGGGAGCTGGGGCCAACGTCCTGACTTTC CASHGLAGAGANVLTF
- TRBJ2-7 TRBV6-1 TGTGCCAGCAGTGAATCCGGGGTTTTTATTTCCTACGAGCAGTACTTC CASSESGVFISYEQYF
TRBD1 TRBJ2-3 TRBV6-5 TGTGCCAGCACTTTCGGGACAGCTAGCACAGATACGCAGTATTTT CASTFGTASTDTQYF
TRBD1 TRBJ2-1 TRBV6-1 TGTGCCAGCAGTGAACCAGGGACAGGGGTGAATGAGCAGTTCTTC CASSEPGTGVNEQFF
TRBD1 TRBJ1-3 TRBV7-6 TGTGCCAGCAGCTCTCGGGACAGGGGAGCTGGAAACACCATATATTTT CASSSRDRGAGNTIYF
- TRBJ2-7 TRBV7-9 TGTGCCATACTAAAAGGCACCAGGAACGAGCAGTACTTC CAILKGTRNEQYF